This T cell receptor (beta chain) appears in the sequencing data of a study of technical replicates of blood from several donors. Only in-frame clones appear in the TCRdb table, and some are missing; sequencing was by immunoSEQ multiplex PCR. The profile shows approximately 75,000 clones, around 97% of them singletons. The sequencing input was T cells isolated from PBMCs. The sequence came from a human donor in good health.

The CDR3 sequence is CASRRDRQNTGELFF. CDR3 DNA: TGCGCCAGCAGGCGGGACAGGCAGAACACCGGGGAGCTGTTTTTT. The J gene is TRBJ2-2, the V gene TRBV5-1; 8 nucleotides line up with TRBD1. The CDR3 contains 15 residues. CDR1 and CDR2 from the germline V gene are SGHRS and YFSETQ. The V gene end was trimmed by 5 bases and the J gene end by 1 base; junction bases not matched to a gene: 4. The full variable domain, in which reference TRBV5-1 and TRBJ2-2 provide the parts outside the CDR3, is KAGVTQTPRYLIKTRGQQVTLSCSPISGHRSVSWYQQTPGQGLQFLFEYFSETQRNKGNFPGRFSGRQFSNSRSEMNVSTLELGDSALYLCASRRDRQNTGELFFGEGSRLTVL.